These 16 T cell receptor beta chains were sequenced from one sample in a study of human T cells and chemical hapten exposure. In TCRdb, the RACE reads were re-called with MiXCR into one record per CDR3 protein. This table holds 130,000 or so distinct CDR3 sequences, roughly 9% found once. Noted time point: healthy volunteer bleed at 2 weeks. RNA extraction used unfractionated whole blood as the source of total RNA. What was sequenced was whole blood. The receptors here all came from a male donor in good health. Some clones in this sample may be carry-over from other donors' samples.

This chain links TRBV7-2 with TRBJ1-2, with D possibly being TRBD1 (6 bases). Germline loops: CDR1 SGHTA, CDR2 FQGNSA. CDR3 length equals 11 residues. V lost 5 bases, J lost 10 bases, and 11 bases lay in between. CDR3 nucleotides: TGTGCCAGCAGCCCAAGGACAGACTACACCTTC. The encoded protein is CASSPRTDYTF.

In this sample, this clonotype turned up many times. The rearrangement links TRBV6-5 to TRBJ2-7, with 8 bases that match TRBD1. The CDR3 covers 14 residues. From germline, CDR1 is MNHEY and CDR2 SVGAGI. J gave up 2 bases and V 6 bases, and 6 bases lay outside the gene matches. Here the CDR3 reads CASRKQGEAYEQYF. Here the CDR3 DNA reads TGTGCCAGCAGGAAACAGGGGGAGGCCTACGAGCAGTACTTC.

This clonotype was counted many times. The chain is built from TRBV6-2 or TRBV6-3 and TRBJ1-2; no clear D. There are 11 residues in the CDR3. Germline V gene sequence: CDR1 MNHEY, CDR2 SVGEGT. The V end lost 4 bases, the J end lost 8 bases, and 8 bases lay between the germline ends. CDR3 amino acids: CASSLGSGYTF. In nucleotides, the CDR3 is TGTGCCAGCAGTTTGGGAAGCGGCTACACCTTC.

The CDR3 nucleotides read TGCGCCAGCAGCTTGGACGGGACAGCAAACTATGGCTACACCTTC. Translation: CASSLDGTANYGYTF. The chain couples TRBV5-1 to TRBJ1-2; 7 nucleotides match TRBD1. Germline V gene lookup returns CDR1 SGHRS and CDR2 YFSETQ. The CDR3 loop spans 15 amino acids. After removal of 0 bases from V and 2 bases from J, the junction contained 4 bases not matched to a gene. Filled out from reference TRBV5-1 and TRBJ1-2, the complete variable domain reads KAGVTQTPRYLIKTRGQQVTLSCSPISGHRSVSWYQQTPGQGLQFLFEYFSETQRNKGNFPGRFSGRQFSNSRSEMNVSTLELGDSALYLCASSLDGTANYGYTFGSGTRLTVV.

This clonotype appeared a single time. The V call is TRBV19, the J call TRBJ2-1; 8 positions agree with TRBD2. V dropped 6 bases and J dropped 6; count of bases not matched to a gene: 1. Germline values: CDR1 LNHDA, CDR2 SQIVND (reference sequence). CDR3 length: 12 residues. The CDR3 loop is CASSGGANEQFF. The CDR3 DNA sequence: TGTGCCAGTAGCGGGGGGGCCAATGAGCAGTTCTTC.

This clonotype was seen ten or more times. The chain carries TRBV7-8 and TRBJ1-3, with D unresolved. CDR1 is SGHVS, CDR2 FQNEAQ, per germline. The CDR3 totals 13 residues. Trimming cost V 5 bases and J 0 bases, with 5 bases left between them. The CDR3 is CASSGSSGNTIYF. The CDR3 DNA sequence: TGTGCCAGCAGCGGGAGCTCTGGAAACACCATATATTTT.

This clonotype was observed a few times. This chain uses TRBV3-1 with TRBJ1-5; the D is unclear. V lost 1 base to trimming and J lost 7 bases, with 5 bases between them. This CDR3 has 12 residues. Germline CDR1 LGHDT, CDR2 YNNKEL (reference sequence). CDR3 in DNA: TGTGCCAGCAGCCAAGTGAACCAGCCCCAGCATTTT. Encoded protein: CASSQVNQPQHF.

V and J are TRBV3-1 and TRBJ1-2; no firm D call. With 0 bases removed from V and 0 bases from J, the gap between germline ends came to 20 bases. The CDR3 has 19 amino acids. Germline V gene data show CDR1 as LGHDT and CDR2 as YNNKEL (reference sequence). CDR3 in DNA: TGTGCCAGCAGCCAAGATCGCTGGGCTTTGGAAAGCTCTAACTATGGCTACACCTTC. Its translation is CASSQDRWALESSNYGYTF.

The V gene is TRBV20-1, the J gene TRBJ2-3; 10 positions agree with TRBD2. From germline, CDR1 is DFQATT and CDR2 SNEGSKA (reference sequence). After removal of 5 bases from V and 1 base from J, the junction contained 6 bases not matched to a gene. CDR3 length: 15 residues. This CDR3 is CSAHLGTSGTDTQYF. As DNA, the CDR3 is TGCAGTGCTCACCTAGGGACTAGCGGCACAGATACGCAGTATTTT.

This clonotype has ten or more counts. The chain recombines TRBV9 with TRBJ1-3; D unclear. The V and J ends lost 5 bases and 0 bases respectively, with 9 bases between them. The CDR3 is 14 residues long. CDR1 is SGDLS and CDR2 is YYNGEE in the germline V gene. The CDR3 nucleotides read TGTGCCAGCAGGGAGGGCCTCTCTGGAAACACCATATATTTT. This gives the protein CASREGLSGNTIYF.

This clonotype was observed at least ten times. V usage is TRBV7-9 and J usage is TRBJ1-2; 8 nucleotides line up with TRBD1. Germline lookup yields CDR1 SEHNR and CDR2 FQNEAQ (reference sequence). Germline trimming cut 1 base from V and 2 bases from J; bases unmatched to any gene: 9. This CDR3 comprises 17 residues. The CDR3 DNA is TGTGCCAGCAGCTTAGAGGGGACAGGTGGATCAAACTATGGCTACACCTTC. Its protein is CASSLEGTGGSNYGYTF.

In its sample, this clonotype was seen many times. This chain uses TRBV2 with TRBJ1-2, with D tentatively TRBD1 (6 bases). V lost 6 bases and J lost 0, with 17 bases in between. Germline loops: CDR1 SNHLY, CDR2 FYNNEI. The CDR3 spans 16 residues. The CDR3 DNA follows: TGTGCCAGCAGCCTATTTCGCGGGGGCACTAACTATGGCTACACCTTC. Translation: CASSLFRGGTNYGYTF. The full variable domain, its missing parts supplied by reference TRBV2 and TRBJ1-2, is EPEVTQTPSHQVTQMGQEVILRCVPISNHLYFYWYRQILGQKVEFLVSFYNNEISEKSEIFDDQFSVERPDGSNFTLKIRSTKLEDSAMYFCASSLFRGGTNYGYTFGSGTRLTVV.

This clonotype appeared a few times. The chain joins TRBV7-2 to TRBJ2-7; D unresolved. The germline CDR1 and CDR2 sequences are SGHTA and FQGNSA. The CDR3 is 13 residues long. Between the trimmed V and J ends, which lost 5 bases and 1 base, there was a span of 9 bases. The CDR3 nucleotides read TGTGCCAGCAGCCCCCTGCGGTCCTACGAGCAGTACTTC. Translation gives CASSPLRSYEQYF.

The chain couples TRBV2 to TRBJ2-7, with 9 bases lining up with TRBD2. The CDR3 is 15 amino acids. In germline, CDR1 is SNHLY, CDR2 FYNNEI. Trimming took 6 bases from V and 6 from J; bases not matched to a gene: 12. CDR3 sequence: CASRGASGGYFEQYF. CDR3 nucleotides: TGTGCCAGCAGGGGGGCCAGCGGGGGGTATTTCGAGCAGTACTTC.

The DNA for the CDR3 is TGTGCCAGCAGCTTCCAACAGGGGAGGGCTGAAGCTTTCTTT. This translates into CASSFQQGRAEAFF. The chain combines TRBV5-6 with TRBJ1-1; 7 bases map to TRBD1. With V trimmed by 2 bases and J by 6 bases, 7 bases remained unmatched. CDR1 is SGHDT, CDR2 YYEEEE, per germline. The CDR3 sequence is 14 residues long.

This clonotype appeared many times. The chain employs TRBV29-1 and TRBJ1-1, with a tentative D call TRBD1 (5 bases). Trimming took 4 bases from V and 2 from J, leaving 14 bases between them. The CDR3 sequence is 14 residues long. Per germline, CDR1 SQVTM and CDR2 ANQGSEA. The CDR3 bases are TGCAGCGTTGGAGTTCTAGGGGTTAACACTGAAGCTTTCTTT. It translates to CSVGVLGVNTEAFF. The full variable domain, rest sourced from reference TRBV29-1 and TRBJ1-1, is SAVISQKPSRDICQRGTSLTIQCQVDSQVTMMFWYRQQPGQSLTLIATANQGSEATYESGFVIDKFPISRPNLTFSTLTVSNMSPEDSSIYLCSVGVLGVNTEAFFGQGTRLTVV.